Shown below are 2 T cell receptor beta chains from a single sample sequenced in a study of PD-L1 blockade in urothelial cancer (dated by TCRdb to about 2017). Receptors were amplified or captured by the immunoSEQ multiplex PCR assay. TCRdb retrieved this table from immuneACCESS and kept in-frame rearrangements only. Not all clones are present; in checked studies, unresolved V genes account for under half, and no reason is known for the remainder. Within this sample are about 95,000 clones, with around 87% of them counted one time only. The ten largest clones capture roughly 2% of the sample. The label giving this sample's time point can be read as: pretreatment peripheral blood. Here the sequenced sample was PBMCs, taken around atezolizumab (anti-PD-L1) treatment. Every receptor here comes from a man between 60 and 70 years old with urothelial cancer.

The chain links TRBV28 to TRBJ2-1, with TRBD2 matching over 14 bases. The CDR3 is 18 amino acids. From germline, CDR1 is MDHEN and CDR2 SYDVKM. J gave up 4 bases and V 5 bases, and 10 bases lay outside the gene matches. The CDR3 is CASSGTGTSGSPYNEQFF. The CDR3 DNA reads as TGTGCCAGCAGTGGGACCGGGACTAGCGGGAGCCCGTACAATGAGCAGTTCTTC.

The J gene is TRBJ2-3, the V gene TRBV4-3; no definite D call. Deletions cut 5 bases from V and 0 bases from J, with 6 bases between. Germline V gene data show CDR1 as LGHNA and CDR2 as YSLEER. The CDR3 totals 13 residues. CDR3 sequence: CASSVTSTDTQYF. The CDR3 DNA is TGCGCCAGCAGCGTCACTAGCACAGATACGCAGTATTTT.